These 5 T cell receptor beta chains were sequenced from one sample in a study of cytomegalovirus exposure and HLA in healthy donors. Sequencing used immunoSEQ multiplex PCR; TCRdb keeps in-frame clones, though not all of them. Of 78,000 or so clones detected, approximately 95% appear once; the ten largest clones hold over 1.5%. The sequenced material came from PBMCs. These receptors all stem from a man between 18 and 29 years old in good health and CMV-seropositive.

The chain combines TRBV5-1 with TRBJ2-2, with D unclear. The CDR3 loop spans 12 amino acids. The germline V and J ends were trimmed by 3 bases and 8 bases, with 8 bases remaining between them. CDR1 is SGHRS and CDR2 is YFSETQ in the germline V gene. CDR3 in DNA: TGCGCCAGCAGCTCCACTCCAGGGGAGCTGTTTTTT. This codes for CASSSTPGELFF.

V gene TRBV7-6 combines with J gene TRBJ1-2; 11 bases fit TRBD1. V was clipped by 5 bases and J by 3 bases; unmatched bases: 5. CDR1 is SGHVS, CDR2 FNYEAQ, per germline. CDR3 length equals 15 residues. Here the CDR3 reads CASSPGQGADYGYTF. The CDR3 region has the DNA TGTGCCAGCAGCCCCGGACAGGGGGCTGACTATGGCTACACCTTC. The entire variable domain, with the rest obtained from reference TRBV7-6 and TRBJ1-2, is as follows: GAGVSQSPRYKVTKRGQDVALRCDPISGHVSLYWYRQALGQGPEFLTYFNYEAQQDKSGLPNDRFSAERPEGSISTLTIQRTEQRDSAMYRCASSPGQGADYGYTFGSGTRLTVV.

This clone is a singleton in its sample. The chain couples TRBV4-1 to TRBJ2-7; TRBD1 matches 10 bases. V lost 2 bases and J lost 4; bases outside the gene matches: 5. The CDR3 is 15 amino acids. Germline assignment: CDR1 MGHRA and CDR2 YSYEKL. Written as DNA, the CDR3 is TGCGCCAGCAGCCAAAGAGGGACAGGGGAATACGAGCAGTACTTC. Translating it yields CASSQRGTGEYEQYF.

This chain uses TRBV15 with TRBJ2-3, with D perhaps matching TRBD2 (5 bases). Germline V lookup: CDR1 LNHNV, CDR2 YYDKDF (reference sequence). The CDR3 is 15 residues long. The ends were cut back, 2 bases at V and 2 bases at J, with 11 bases in the middle. Here the CDR3 DNA reads TGTGCCACCAGCAGACCTCCGGGGAACACAGATACGCAGTATTTT. Protein product: CATSRPPGNTDTQYF.

V usage is TRBV5-1 and J usage is TRBJ1-2; D is possibly TRBD1 (6 bases). This CDR3 is built from 15 residues. CDR1 and CDR2 from the germline V gene are SGHRS and YFSETQ. V lost 4 bases to trimming and J lost 2 bases, with 15 bases between them. The CDR3 DNA follows: TGCGCCAGCAGCATCAAAGGGGGGGACAACTATGGCTACACCTTC. Protein: CASSIKGGDNYGYTF.